The text below deals with one T cell receptor (beta chain). The antigen is unknown. These data come from a study of T cell repertoires in cytomegalovirus infection. Study details: Indications of both CMV infection and matching HLA type were provided by public TCR beta signatures. Study findings and constraints: The response measured ex vivo was dominated by TCR beta clonotypes (HLA-C-restricted and CMV-specific). Cumulated frequencies of public TCR beta families served to identify carriers of CMV plus the relevant HLA.

The CDR3 has 12 residues. In germline, CDR1 is SEHNR, CDR2 FQNEAQ (reference sequence). With 3 bases removed from V and 5 bases from J, the gap between germline ends came to 8 bases. Via MiXCR, TCRdb re-called the reads, giving one row per CDR3 protein. The sample lists hundreds of thousands of distinct CDR3 sequences; about a sixth were seen once. The source of this sequence is a human donor in good health (CMV status not recorded). Some clones in this sample may be carry-over from other donors' samples. The chain joins TRBV7-9 to TRBJ2-7; no definite D call. The sequencing input was PBMCs. The CDR3 reads CASSLLENEQYF. DNA for the CDR3: TGTGCCAGCAGCTTGCTCGAAAACGAGCAGTACTTC.